A selection of T cell receptor beta chains follows, all from one sample in a study of blood T cell repertoires in COVID-19. Profiled with immunoSEQ multiplex PCR; TCRdb holds only in-frame clones, not every one. The sample contains 220,000 or so clones, about four fifths of which appear only once. The sequenced sample consisted of PBMCs or T cells enriched from blood (not recorded which). The receptors here all came from a woman aged 40 to 50 with acute COVID-19. Both conserved end residues are part of each CDR3. Fields, in order: V gene, J gene, D gene, clone size, CDR3 DNA, CDR3 protein. The D gene is left open where the match is weak. Clone size is shown for a subset of rows, as once, few, many or a class of expanded clone.

V gene: TRBV9
J gene: TRBJ2-3
D gene: TRBD2
clone size: few
CDR3 DNA: TGTGCCAGCAGCGTAGCCCCAAGCGGGGACCCAGATACGCAGTATTTT
CDR3 protein: CASSVAPSGDPDTQYF

V gene: TRBV4-2
J gene: TRBJ2-7
D gene: TRBD2
clone size: .
CDR3 DNA: TGTGCCAGCAGCACGAGGGCGGGGGGACCTTACGAGCAGTACTTC
CDR3 protein: CASSTRAGGPYEQYF

V gene: TRBV27
J gene: TRBJ1-5
D gene: .
clone size: .
CDR3 DNA: TGTGCCAGCAGTTTAAGCGTTTCCTCGCCCCAGCATTTT
CDR3 protein: CASSLSVSSPQHF

V gene: TRBV19
J gene: TRBJ1-2
D gene: TRBD1
clone size: few
CDR3 DNA: TGTGCCAGTAGTATTGCCGCCGCCGGGACAGGGGGCTATGGCTACACCTTC
CDR3 protein: CASSIAAAGTGGYGYTF

V gene: TRBV29-1
J gene: TRBJ1-3
D gene: TRBD1
clone size: once
CDR3 DNA: TGCAGCGTTCCGGGACAGGGTTCTGGAAACACCATATATTTT
CDR3 protein: CSVPGQGSGNTIYF

V gene: TRBV29-1
J gene: TRBJ2-2
D gene: .
clone size: .
CDR3 DNA: TGCAGCGTTCGTCTACAGGAAAACACCGGGGAGCTGTTTTTT
CDR3 protein: CSVRLQENTGELFF

V gene: TRBV11-3
J gene: TRBJ1-1
D gene: .
clone size: .
CDR3 DNA: TGTGCCAGCAGCGCGACAATGAACACTGAAGCTTTCTTT
CDR3 protein: CASSATMNTEAFF

V gene: TRBV12-3/TRBV12-4
J gene: TRBJ2-7
D gene: TRBD1
clone size: few
CDR3 DNA: TGTGCCAGCAGTCCGGGACAGGACTACGAGCAGTACTTC
CDR3 protein: CASSPGQDYEQYF

V gene: TRBV11-1
J gene: TRBJ1-3
D gene: .
clone size: .
CDR3 DNA: TGTGCCAGCAGCTCGACAGTCTCTGGAAACACCATATATTTT
CDR3 protein: CASSSTVSGNTIYF

V gene: TRBV5-8
J gene: TRBJ1-5
D gene: .
clone size: .
CDR3 DNA: TGTGCCAGCACCCTACAGGGCGCAGGTAATCAGCCCCAGCATTTT
CDR3 protein: CASTLQGAGNQPQHF

V gene: TRBV6-5
J gene: TRBJ1-1
D gene: .
clone size: .
CDR3 DNA: TGTGCCAGCAGTACTGGACAGTGGAACACTGAAGCTTTCTTT
CDR3 protein: CASSTGQWNTEAFF

V gene: TRBV2
J gene: TRBJ2-5
D gene: TRBD1
clone size: once
CDR3 DNA: TGTGCCAGCAGTGGACAGGGTGTGGAGACCCAGTACTTC
CDR3 protein: CASSGQGVETQYF

V gene: TRBV5-1
J gene: TRBJ1-1
D gene: TRBD1
clone size: .
CDR3 DNA: TGCGCCAGCAGCTTGACGACAGGGGGAGGTAACACTGAAGCTTTCTTT
CDR3 protein: CASSLTTGGGNTEAFF

V gene: TRBV19
J gene: TRBJ1-4
D gene: .
clone size: .
CDR3 DNA: TGTGCCAGTAGCGGGCCCCGGAGGGAAAAACTGTTTTTT
CDR3 protein: CASSGPRREKLFF

V gene: TRBV10-3
J gene: TRBJ1-2
D gene: TRBD1
clone size: .
CDR3 DNA: TGTGCCATCAGTGGTCCCGCCGGACAGGGGGCGGGAGGCTACACCTTC
CDR3 protein: CAISGPAGQGAGGYTF

V gene: TRBV4-1
J gene: TRBJ2-7
D gene: .
clone size: .
CDR3 DNA: TGCGCCAGCAGCCAGCTCGCGCCCTACTACGAGCAGTACTTC
CDR3 protein: CASSQLAPYYEQYF

V gene: TRBV18
J gene: TRBJ2-7
D gene: TRBD1
clone size: .
CDR3 DNA: TGTGCCAGCTCAGTGGGACAGTACTCCTACGAGCAGTACTTC
CDR3 protein: CASSVGQYSYEQYF

V gene: TRBV7-2
J gene: TRBJ1-2
D gene: .
clone size: .
CDR3 DNA: TGTGCCAGCAGCTTTTTATCGCGCTACGATGGCTACACCTTC
CDR3 protein: CASSFLSRYDGYTF

V gene: TRBV7-7
J gene: TRBJ2-3
D gene: TRBD2
clone size: .
CDR3 DNA: TGTGCCAGCAGCGAGATGGTAGCGGGGGGCACAGATACGCAGTATTTT
CDR3 protein: CASSEMVAGGTDTQYF

V gene: TRBV7-8
J gene: TRBJ2-1
D gene: TRBD1
clone size: .
CDR3 DNA: TGTGCCAGCAGAGTTTCCGGGACAGGTGACTACAATGAGCAGTTCTTC
CDR3 protein: CASRVSGTGDYNEQFF

V gene: TRBV28
J gene: TRBJ2-2
D gene: TRBD1
clone size: .
CDR3 DNA: TGTGCCAGCAGTCCCACCGGGACAGGGGTCCGAGGCGGGGAGCTGTTTTTT
CDR3 protein: CASSPTGTGVRGGELFF

V gene: TRBV7-3
J gene: TRBJ1-4
D gene: .
clone size: once
CDR3 DNA: TGTGCCAGCAGTGACCGCCGGCAGGGGAGCGAAAAACTGTTTTTT
CDR3 protein: CASSDRRQGSEKLFF

V gene: TRBV19
J gene: TRBJ2-7
D gene: TRBD1
clone size: .
CDR3 DNA: TGTGCCAGTAGTATCCGGGACAGACTCTACGAGCAGTACTTC
CDR3 protein: CASSIRDRLYEQYF

V gene: TRBV5-4
J gene: TRBJ2-3
D gene: TRBD2
clone size: .
CDR3 DNA: TGTGCCAGCAGCTTGGGACTAGCGGCCACAGATACGCAGTATTTT
CDR3 protein: CASSLGLAATDTQYF

V gene: TRBV5-6
J gene: TRBJ2-1
D gene: TRBD1
clone size: .
CDR3 DNA: TGTGCCAGCAGCTTGGGGAGCACCCCCGACAGGGTACTCGAGCAGTTCTTC
CDR3 protein: CASSLGSTPDRVLEQFF

V gene: TRBV5-1
J gene: TRBJ1-2
D gene: TRBD1
clone size: .
CDR3 DNA: TGCGCCAGCAGCTTGTCAGGGGCAGGGGGGAGATATGGCTACACCTTC
CDR3 protein: CASSLSGAGGRYGYTF

V gene: TRBV5-6
J gene: TRBJ2-7
D gene: TRBD1
clone size: .
CDR3 DNA: TGTGCCAGCAGCTTGTTTATGGACAGGGGCCTCGAGCAGTACTTC
CDR3 protein: CASSLFMDRGLEQYF

V gene: TRBV14
J gene: TRBJ2-2
D gene: TRBD2
clone size: .
CDR3 DNA: TGTGCCAGCAGCCAAAGAGATGGGGGGGAGAACACCGGGGAGCTGTTTTTT
CDR3 protein: CASSQRDGGENTGELFF

V gene: TRBV5-1
J gene: TRBJ2-1
D gene: TRBD2
clone size: .
CDR3 DNA: TGCGCCAGCAGGCCGGGACTAGCGGGAGGGCGAACGGTGATCTACAATGAGCAGTTCTTC
CDR3 protein: CASRPGLAGGRTVIYNEQFF

V gene: TRBV28
J gene: TRBJ1-2
D gene: TRBD1
clone size: .
CDR3 DNA: TGTGCCAGCATCTCGGCAGGGACAGACTATGGCTACACCTTC
CDR3 protein: CASISAGTDYGYTF

V gene: TRBV5-1
J gene: TRBJ1-4
D gene: .
clone size: .
CDR3 DNA: TGCGCCAGCAGCCGCGTCGGTAGTGAAAAACTGTTTTTT
CDR3 protein: CASSRVGSEKLFF

V gene: TRBV11-2
J gene: TRBJ2-1
D gene: .
clone size: .
CDR3 DNA: TGTGCCAGCAGCCCCGTTCAGGCAGTTAAACGGAATGAGCAGTTCTTC
CDR3 protein: CASSPVQAVKRNEQFF

V gene: TRBV7-9
J gene: TRBJ2-5
D gene: TRBD2
clone size: .
CDR3 DNA: TGTGCCAGCAGCGCCGCTAGCGGGAGAACTGAGACCCAGTACTTC
CDR3 protein: CASSAASGRTETQYF

V gene: TRBV2
J gene: TRBJ1-1
D gene: .
clone size: .
CDR3 DNA: TGTGCCAGCAGTGAATTTTCGACAGTTGAAGCTTTCTTT
CDR3 protein: CASSEFSTVEAFF

V gene: TRBV4-2
J gene: TRBJ2-4
D gene: TRBD2
clone size: .
CDR3 DNA: TGTGCCAGCAGCCAAGATACTAGCGGGGGGGCGGACATTCAGTACTTC
CDR3 protein: CASSQDTSGGADIQYF

V gene: TRBV19
J gene: TRBJ2-3
D gene: TRBD2
clone size: .
CDR3 DNA: TGTGCCAGTAGTTCTAGCGGGCTTAGCACAGATACGCAGTATTTT
CDR3 protein: CASSSSGLSTDTQYF

V gene: TRBV4-1
J gene: TRBJ2-5
D gene: .
clone size: .
CDR3 DNA: TGCGCCAGCAGCCATATCCGGACTTCGGGGGAGACCCAGTACTTC
CDR3 protein: CASSHIRTSGETQYF

V gene: TRBV27
J gene: TRBJ2-7
D gene: .
clone size: .
CDR3 DNA: TGTGCCAGCAGAACCCTCGAGAGTTCTGGTAACGAGCAGTACTTC
CDR3 protein: CASRTLESSGNEQYF

V gene: TRBV21-1
J gene: TRBJ2-7
D gene: .
clone size: once
CDR3 DNA: TGTGCCAGCAGCCCCCGGGGACAGGGTGGGTCCTACGAGCAGTACTTC
CDR3 protein: CASSPRGQGGSYEQYF

V gene: TRBV4-1
J gene: TRBJ1-2
D gene: .
clone size: .
CDR3 DNA: TGCGCCAGCAGCCAAGATAGTAGAGGGCCGGGCTATGGCTACACCTTC
CDR3 protein: CASSQDSRGPGYGYTF

V gene: TRBV5-1
J gene: TRBJ1-2
D gene: .
clone size: .
CDR3 DNA: TGCGCCAGCAGCTTGCCATTTGGCCAGAACAACTATGGCTACACCTTC
CDR3 protein: CASSLPFGQNNYGYTF

V gene: TRBV9
J gene: TRBJ1-2
D gene: TRBD1
clone size: few
CDR3 DNA: TGTGCCAGCAGCACAGACACCGGGACAGGGGGAGGTGGCTACACCTTC
CDR3 protein: CASSTDTGTGGGGYTF